What follows are 27 T cell receptor beta chains derived from one specimen sequenced in a study of OX40 agonist ivuxolimab in advanced cancers. The library was prepared using the immunoSEQ multiplex PCR assay. Here the immuneACCESS table is served through TCRdb, limited to in-frame sequences with V and J called. Missing clones are a known gap in these copies; in checked studies unresolved V genes cover under half, and the rest lacks a known reason. The sample table shows about 80,000 clones, and roughly nine tenths are seen once. Of the sample, approximately 13% is held by the ten largest clones. The input for sequencing was CD4+ or CD8+ T cells sorted from blood, taken in a trial of the OX40 agonist ivuxolimab. The receptors derive from an adult with an advanced solid tumor such as melanoma, head and neck, liver or kidney cancer.

This chain connects TRBV11-3 to TRBJ2-5, with a weak D call TRBD2 (6 bases). Trimming took off 1 base at V and 1 base at J, with 7 bases between the two ends. This CDR3 is 14 amino acids long. The germline CDR1 and CDR2 sequences are SGHNT and YENEEA. CDR3 coding DNA: TGTGCCAGCAGCTTAGCTAGCGTCCAAGAGACCCAGTACTTC. Encoded protein: CASSLASVQETQYF.

The chain carries TRBV2 and TRBJ1-2; D uncertain. The CDR3 is 11 residues long. V was trimmed by 5 bases and J by 8 bases, leaving 9 bases between them. Germline V gene data show CDR1 as SNHLY and CDR2 as FYNNEI. This chain's CDR3 is CASSRAAGYTF. The CDR3 bases are TGTGCCAGCAGTAGGGCGGCGGGCTACACCTTC.

This chain uses TRBV7-9 with TRBJ2-3; the D is unclear. The CDR3 runs to 15 residues. Germline CDR1 is SEHNR and CDR2 is FQNEAQ (reference sequence). V dropped 2 bases and J dropped 4 bases, with 13 bases sitting between them. The chain's CDR3 is CASSLIRVVPDTQYF. DNA of the CDR3: TGTGCCAGCAGCTTAATAAGGGTCGTCCCAGATACGCAGTATTTT.

V is TRBV18 and J is TRBJ2-7, with D perhaps being TRBD1 or TRBD2 (5 bases each). Germline assignment: CDR1 KGHSH and CDR2 LQKENI. This CDR3 region has 13 residues. V was shortened by 5 bases and J by 3 bases, with 11 bases between the two germline ends. CDR3 protein: CASSRDGYYEQYF. CDR3 coding DNA: TGTGCCAGCTCAAGGGACGGTTACTACGAGCAGTACTTC.

The chain recombines TRBV30 with TRBJ2-7; either TRBD1 or TRBD2 may fit D (6 bases each). Trimming stripped 1 base from V and 4 bases from J, with 17 bases between. CDR1 and CDR2 (germline): GTSNPN, SVGIG (reference sequence). The CDR3 spans 15 residues. The CDR3 DNA is TGTGCCTGGAGTGGATGGCAGGGGACTCAGTACGAGCAGTACTTC. Translating it yields CAWSGWQGTQYEQYF.

This chain joins TRBV27 and TRBJ2-3, with D uncertain. Germline V gene sequence: CDR1 MNHEY, CDR2 SMNVEV (reference sequence). Trimming removed 0 bases from V and 2 bases from J, with 3 bases in between. CDR3 size: 13 residues. The CDR3 spells CASSLSTTDTQYF. DNA of the CDR3: TGTGCCAGCAGTTTATCGACCACAGATACGCAGTATTTT.

The chain has TRBV18 and TRBJ1-1; D might be TRBD1 (5 bases). Germline loops: CDR1 KGHSH, CDR2 LQKENI. The CDR3 consists of 13 residues. Trimming cost V 5 bases and J 5 bases, with 12 bases left between them. DNA for the CDR3: TGTGCCAGCTCAGTCGGGACGCAAACTGAAGCTTTCTTT. Encoded protein: CASSVGTQTEAFF.

V and J are TRBV9 and TRBJ1-4; tentatively, D is TRBD1 (6 bases). The length of the CDR3 is 17 residues. From germline, CDR1 is SGDLS and CDR2 YYNGEE. V shed 2 bases and J shed 5 bases, with 19 bases lying between them. CDR3 bases: TGTGCCAGCAGCGTTGGGACAATGCGAAGCCCGAATGAAAAACTGTTTTTT. Amino acid sequence: CASSVGTMRSPNEKLFF.

This chain connects TRBV28 to TRBJ2-1; TRBD2 matches 7 bases. Germline V gene lookup returns CDR1 MDHEN and CDR2 SYDVKM. CDR3 length equals 13 residues. V gave up 8 bases and J gave up 4 bases; unmatched junction bases: 5. CDR3 protein: CASLSGTYNEQFF. The CDR3 region has the DNA TGTGCCAGCCTAAGCGGGACGTACAATGAGCAGTTCTTC.

The genes are TRBV7-3 and TRBJ2-1; 9 bases agree with TRBD1. CDR3 length: 16 amino acids. V was clipped by 5 bases and J by 3 bases; unmatched bases: 8. Germline V gene sequence: CDR1 SGHTA, CDR2 FQGTGA. CDR3 bases: TGTGCCAGCAGCCCCCGGGACAGGGCCTACTACAATGAGCAGTTCTTC. It yields the protein CASSPRDRAYYNEQFF. The entire variable domain, with the rest obtained from reference TRBV7-3 and TRBJ2-1, is as follows: GAGVSQTPSNKVTEKGKYVELRCDPISGHTALYWYRQSLGQGPEFLIYFQGTGAADDSGLPNDRFFAVRPEGSVSTLKIQRTERGDSAVYLCASSPRDRAYYNEQFFGPGTRLTVL.

CDR3 in amino acids: CASSFIGTLTGELFF. CDR3 coding DNA: TGTGCCAGCAGTTTCATCGGGACACTTACCGGGGAGCTGTTTTTT. This chain uses TRBV28 with TRBJ2-2; perhaps TRBD1 as D (6 bases). CDR3 length equals 15 residues. Trimming stripped 3 bases from V and 5 bases from J, with 13 bases between. Germline CDR1 MDHEN, CDR2 SYDVKM.

This chain uses TRBV4-1 with TRBJ2-1; 12 nucleotides line up with TRBD2. V lost 2 bases, J lost 9 bases, and 5 bases stayed unmatched. CDR1 and CDR2 (germline): MGHRA, YSYEKL. The CDR3 length is 15 residues. The CDR3 loop is CASSQTTSGRVEQFF. Written as DNA, the CDR3 is TGCGCCAGCAGCCAAACGACTAGCGGGAGAGTTGAGCAGTTCTTC.

This chain uses TRBV27 with TRBJ2-3; D is ambiguous. Germline CDR1 is MNHEY and CDR2 is SMNVEV (reference sequence). Trimming pared 6 bases from V and 6 bases from J, leaving 7 bases between. The CDR3 has 11 residues. CDR3 nucleotides: TGTGCCAGCAGAGGATCTGATACGCAGTATTTT. This sequence encodes CASRGSDTQYF.

The chain combines TRBV11-2 with TRBJ1-2, with a possible D match to TRBD1 (6 bases). In germline, CDR1 is SGHAT, CDR2 FQNNGV. The CDR3 extends over 15 amino acids. Trimming cost V 5 bases and J 2 bases, with 15 bases left between them. As DNA, the CDR3 is TGTGCCAGCAGCACCTTCGGGGGGGCCAACTATGGCTACACCTTC. This encodes CASSTFGGANYGYTF. Full variable domain (outside the CDR3, taken from reference TRBV11-2 and TRBJ1-2): EAGVAQSPRYKIIEKRQSVAFWCNPISGHATLYWYQQILGQGPKLLIQFQNNGVVDDSQLPKDRFSAERLKGVDSTLKIQPAKLEDSAVYLCASSTFGGANYGYTFGSGTRLTVV.

The chain is built from TRBV12-5 and TRBJ1-2; unclear D gene. This CDR3 is 15 amino acids long. The V end lost 1 base, the J end lost 3 bases, and 12 bases lay between the germline ends. Per the germline V gene, CDR1 is LGHNT and CDR2 is FRNRAP. The CDR3 DNA sequence: TGTGCTAGTGGTTTGGGATCTGGGCGGGACTATGGCTACACCTTC. This gives the protein CASGLGSGRDYGYTF.

V is TRBV5-2 and J is TRBJ2-2; the tabulated D call, TRBD1, remains unverified against the DNA. TRBV5-2 is designated a pseudogene. CDR3 length: 16 amino acids. CDR3 nucleotides: TGCGCCAGCAGCCAATTTCAGGGGGCGATTGCCGGGGAGCTGTTTTTT. It translates to CASSQFQGAIAGELFF.

The chain uses TRBV9 and TRBJ2-7, with 7 bases aligning to TRBD1. With V trimmed by 0 bases and J by 4 bases, 4 bases remained unmatched. Germline V gene lookup returns CDR1 SGDLS and CDR2 YYNGEE. CDR3 length: 14 amino acids. The DNA for the CDR3 is TGTGCCAGCAGCGTAGGCGAGGGGGCTTACGAGCAGTACTTC. Its protein product is CASSVGEGAYEQYF.

The J gene is TRBJ1-2, the V gene TRBV4-2; no clear D gene. Germline CDR1 and CDR2: LGHNA and YNFKEQ. This CDR3 region has 13 residues. V lost 5 bases and J 5 bases, leaving 12 bases between the germline ends. The CDR3 coding sequence is TGTGCCAGCAGCTTAGCGACGGAGTATGGCTACACCTTC. Protein sequence: CASSLATEYGYTF.

A word on this clone: The sample contains more than one DNA sequence encoding this CDR3. V is TRBV5-1 and J is TRBJ1-4; D perhaps matches TRBD1 (5 bases). Germline CDR1 reads SGHRS; CDR2 reads YFSETQ. The CDR3 consists of 14 residues. V was clipped by 1 base and J by 6 bases, with 10 bases between them. CDR3: CASSLRGADEKLFF. CDR3 in DNA: TGCGCCAGCAGCTTGCGCGGGGCGGATGAAAAACTGTTTTTT.

V is TRBV11-3 and J is TRBJ1-2, with unresolved D. CDR1 is SGHNT, CDR2 YENEEA, per germline. This CDR3 is built from 14 residues. V lost 0 bases and J lost 8, with 13 bases in between. The CDR3 coding sequence is TGTGCCAGCAGCTTAGATCGGTCAGGTAGCGGCTACACCTTC. Translating it yields CASSLDRSGSGYTF.

DNA of the CDR3: TGTGCCAGCAGCTTACTAGCGGGAGGCACAGATACGCAGTATTTT. It specifies CASSLLAGGTDTQYF. The chain joins TRBV7-6 to TRBJ2-3; 10 positions agree with TRBD2. CDR1 and CDR2 from the germline V gene are SGHVS and FNYEAQ. This CDR3 contains 15 residues. V gave up 2 bases and J gave up 1 base; unmatched junction bases: 0.

The chain has TRBV7-3 and TRBJ2-1, with D uncertain. Germline V gene sequence: CDR1 SGHTA, CDR2 FQGTGA. The V and J ends lost 5 bases and 7 bases respectively, with 15 bases between them. There are 14 residues in the CDR3. CDR3 nucleotide sequence: TGTGCCAGCAGCCCCACCCTGGCTGTGAATGAGCAGTTCTTC. This gives the protein CASSPTLAVNEQFF.

The gene calls are TRBV19 and TRBJ2-7; 10 nucleotides line up with TRBD2. Trimming cost V 1 base and J 3 bases; bases outside gene matches: 3. This CDR3 has 15 amino acids. CDR1 is LNHDA, CDR2 SQIVND, per germline (reference sequence). CDR3 bases: TGTGCCAGTAGTATAGGGCTAGCGGGAGACTACGAGCAGTACTTC. It codes for CASSIGLAGDYEQYF.

CDR3: CASSLSGTGGREQYF. The CDR3 nucleotides are TGTGCCAGCAGTTTATCCGGGACAGGGGGCCGCGAGCAGTACTTC. The gene calls are TRBV6-5 and TRBJ2-7; 12 nucleotides line up with TRBD1. CDR1 and CDR2 (germline): MNHEY, SVGAGI. The ends lost 4 bases at V and 6 bases at J; junction bases unmatched: 7. This CDR3 is built from 15 residues.

J is TRBJ2-1 and V is TRBV4-1; TRBD2 might be the D (6 bases). Per germline, CDR1 MGHRA and CDR2 YSYEKL. With 1 base removed from V and 7 bases from J, the gap between germline ends came to 20 bases. The CDR3 consists of 17 residues. CDR3 in DNA: TGCGCCAGCAGCCAAGTTTGGGCGGGAATTTACCAGAATGAGCAGTTCTTC. Encoded protein: CASSQVWAGIYQNEQFF.

The chain has TRBV5-1 and TRBJ1-1, with D maybe TRBD1 (5 bases). This CDR3 comprises 15 residues. Germline V gene lookup returns CDR1 SGHRS and CDR2 YFSETQ. V was shortened by 4 bases and J by 0 bases, with 13 bases between the two germline ends. CDR3 amino acids: CASSAQGKVNTEAFF. The CDR3 bases are TGCGCCAGCAGCGCTCAGGGAAAGGTGAACACTGAAGCTTTCTTT.

This chain connects TRBV11-3 to TRBJ1-6, with D perhaps TRBD1 (5 bases). V was clipped by 4 bases and J by 11 bases, with 12 bases between them. The germline CDR1 and CDR2 sequences are SGHNT and YENEEA. The CDR3 runs 13 residues. Here the CDR3 reads CASSSVLGAPLHF. CDR3 sequence (DNA): TGTGCCAGCAGCTCCGTCCTGGGGGCACCCCTCCACTTT.